A single sample is the source of the 23 T cell receptor beta chains below, sequenced in a study of lymphopenia after photon versus proton radiotherapy. TCRdb's copy holds only in-frame clones and misses some; the assay was immunoSEQ multiplex PCR. The table includes more than 25,000 clones, around 90% detected once. Source: peripheral blood, taken from a patient treated with photon-based radiotherapy. The origin of the receptors is a woman in her forties or fifties with pancreatic cancer.

In this sample, this clone turned up once. J is TRBJ2-3 and V is TRBV5-4; TRBD2 matches at 13 bases. Per germline, CDR1 SGHNT and CDR2 YYREEE (reference sequence). The CDR3 loop spans 16 amino acids. V lost 5 bases to trimming and J lost 3 bases; unmatched junction nucleotides: 6. The CDR3: CASRPGGLAGTDTQYF. CDR3 DNA: TGTGCCAGCAGACCTGGGGGACTAGCGGGAACAGATACGCAGTATTTT. Full variable domain (remainder filled in from reference TRBV5-4 and TRBJ2-3): ETGVTQSPTHLIKTRGQQVTLRCSSQSGHNTVSWYQQALGQGPQFIFQYYREEENGRGNFPPRFSGLQFPNYSSELNVNALELDDSALYLCASRPGGLAGTDTQYFGPGTRLTVL.

V and J are TRBV14 and TRBJ2-7; D tentatively reads TRBD1 or TRBD2 (6 bases each). The germline V gene encodes CDR1 SGHDN and CDR2 FVKESK. The germline V and J ends were trimmed by 1 base and 6 bases, with 13 bases remaining between them. The CDR3 loop spans 14 amino acids. The CDR3 sequence: CASSQAQGGSEQYF. The CDR3 coding sequence is TGTGCCAGCAGCCAAGCACAGGGAGGATCCGAGCAGTACTTC.

CDR3 in amino acids: CAWSVSELAGPSSYEQYF. DNA for the CDR3: TGTGCCTGGAGTGTATCAGAACTAGCGGGCCCGAGCTCCTACGAGCAGTACTTC. The V call is TRBV30, the J call TRBJ2-7; 9 positions agree with TRBD2. From germline, CDR1 is GTSNPN and CDR2 SVGIG (reference sequence). This CDR3 region has 18 residues. With V trimmed by 0 bases and J by 0 bases, 12 bases remained unmatched.

V gene TRBV5-6 combines with J gene TRBJ2-4, with D unresolved. The CDR3 covers 15 residues. Looked up from germline, CDR1 is SGHDT and CDR2 is YYEEEE. Between the trimmed V and J ends, which lost 4 bases and 2 bases, there was a span of 13 bases. CDR3 sequence reads: CASSLWSASKNIQYF. In DNA form, the CDR3 reads TGTGCCAGCAGCCTATGGAGTGCTTCCAAAAACATTCAGTACTTC.

This chain connects TRBV11-2 to TRBJ2-7; 12 bases are a match to TRBD2. The CDR3 is 16 amino acids. The V segment lost 4 bases and the J segment 0 bases; nucleotides outside the gene matches: 4. Germline V CDR1 and CDR2: SGHAT, FQNNGV. The CDR3 reads CASSSKTSGGSYEQYF. CDR3 DNA sequence: TGTGCCAGCAGCTCAAAGACTAGCGGGGGCTCCTACGAGCAGTACTTC.

V and J are TRBV28 and TRBJ2-3; a weak D match, TRBD1 (5 bases). In germline, CDR1 is MDHEN, CDR2 SYDVKM. The V gene lost 5 bases and the J gene lost 2 bases, with 8 bases spanning the gap. This CDR3 region has 13 residues. The CDR3 spells CASSGHFTDTQYF. The CDR3 DNA reads as TGTGCCAGCAGTGGACACTTCACAGATACGCAGTATTTT.

J is TRBJ2-5 and V is TRBV6-1; the D is unclear. Germline CDR1 reads MNHNS; CDR2 reads SASEGT. The CDR3 spans 12 residues. The ends were cut back, 7 bases at V and 5 bases at J, with 11 bases in the middle. The CDR3: CASTVRRETQYF. CDR3 DNA: TGTGCCAGCACCGTGAGAAGGGAGACCCAGTACTTC.

The rearrangement links TRBV5-4 to TRBJ2-3, with 9 bases fitting TRBD2. The V gene end was trimmed by 5 bases and the J gene end by 0 bases; junction bases not matched to a gene: 7. Germline-derived CDR1 and CDR2 are SGHNT and YYREEE (reference sequence). This CDR3 region has 16 residues. CDR3 protein: CASSPGAGGSTDTQYF. DNA for the CDR3: TGTGCCAGCAGTCCGGGTGCGGGAGGGAGCACAGATACGCAGTATTTT. The full variable domain, with the rest looked up from reference TRBV5-4 and TRBJ2-3, is ETGVTQSPTHLIKTRGQQVTLRCSSQSGHNTVSWYQQALGQGPQFIFQYYREEENGRGNFPPRFSGLQFPNYSSELNVNALELDDSALYLCASSPGAGGSTDTQYFGPGTRLTVL.

This clone was seen just once. The rearrangement uses TRBV5-6 and TRBJ2-7; 10 bases match TRBD2. CDR3 length: 15 residues. V trimming: 0 bases; J trimming: 1 base; junction bases outside the gene matches: 1. CDR1 and CDR2 (germline): SGHDT, YYEEEE. The CDR3 protein is CASSLASGGSYEQYF. Here the CDR3 DNA reads TGTGCCAGCAGCTTGGCTAGCGGGGGATCCTACGAGCAGTACTTC.

V usage is TRBV11-2 and J usage is TRBJ1-1, with a weak D call TRBD1 (6 bases). Germline V gene lookup returns CDR1 SGHAT and CDR2 FQNNGV. The V end lost 5 bases, the J end lost 0 bases, and 10 bases lay between the germline ends. There are 14 residues in the CDR3. In nucleotides, the CDR3 is TGTGCCAGCAGCCCCACAGGGTTGAACACTGAAGCTTTCTTT. Translation gives CASSPTGLNTEAFF.

This clone was seen a handful of times. J is TRBJ2-7 and V is TRBV28; D is uncertain. V lost 6 bases and J 7 bases, leaving 13 bases between the germline ends. CDR3 length: 12 residues. Germline loops: CDR1 MDHEN, CDR2 SYDVKM. The CDR3 protein is CASRFDLREQYF. Written as DNA, the CDR3 is TGTGCCAGCAGATTCGACCTAAGAGAGCAGTACTTC. Supplemented by reference TRBV28 and TRBJ2-7, the full variable domain reads DVKVTQSSRYLVKRTGEKVFLECVQDMDHENMFWYRQDPGLGLRLIYFSYDVKMKEKGDIPEGYSVSREKKERFSLILESASTNQTSMYLCASRFDLREQYFGPGTRLTVT.

The DNA for the CDR3 is TGTGCCAGCAGCTTGTCGGAGACCCAGTACTTC. It codes for CASSLSETQYF. The genes are TRBV5-8 and TRBJ2-5; D ambiguous. Per the germline V gene, CDR1 is SGHTS and CDR2 is YDEGEE. V lost 1 base and J lost 5, with 3 bases in between. The CDR3 totals 11 residues.

V and J are TRBV6-5 and TRBJ1-3; D unclear. Germline lookup yields CDR1 MNHEY and CDR2 SVGAGI. V was shortened by 5 bases and J by 4 bases, with 12 bases between the two germline ends. The CDR3 runs to 14 residues. The CDR3 DNA reads as TGTGCCAGCAGTAAAAAGGAGTTAGGAAACACCATATATTTT. Its protein is CASSKKELGNTIYF.

In this sample, this clone turned up once. The chain has TRBV18 and TRBJ1-1; 8 bases align to TRBD1. This CDR3 contains 14 residues. Germline loops: CDR1 KGHSH, CDR2 LQKENI. The V segment lost 6 bases and the J segment 0 bases; nucleotides outside the gene matches: 3. The CDR3 reads CASSGDRLNTEAFF. CDR3 sequence (DNA): TGTGCCAGCTCGGGGGACAGGCTGAACACTGAAGCTTTCTTT.

This clone appeared a few times. The V call is TRBV4-3, the J call TRBJ2-7, with D perhaps TRBD1 or TRBD2 (5 bases each). V shed 1 base and J shed 1 base, with 14 bases lying between them. This CDR3 comprises 16 residues. Germline lookup yields CDR1 LGHNA and CDR2 YSLEER. CDR3 sequence (DNA): TGCGCCAGCAGCCAAGCTATGGGGGAGCCGTCCTACGAGCAGTACTTC. Protein sequence: CASSQAMGEPSYEQYF.

The chain combines TRBV5-4 with TRBJ1-1; weak D call: TRBD1 (6 bases). V was shortened by 4 bases and J by 0 bases, with 13 bases between the two germline ends. This CDR3 has 15 residues. Germline values: CDR1 SGHNT, CDR2 YYREEE (reference sequence). The CDR3 sequence is CASSPSGQLNTEAFF. CDR3 nucleotide sequence: TGTGCCAGCAGCCCTTCAGGACAGCTGAACACTGAAGCTTTCTTT.

V gene TRBV5-1 combines with J gene TRBJ2-5; no reliable D call. CDR1 SGHRS and CDR2 YFSETQ come from the germline V gene. Trimming shortened V by 0 bases and J by 7 bases, and 4 bases separated the two germline ends. There are 11 residues in the CDR3. Written as DNA, the CDR3 is TGCGCCAGCAGCTTGGAGGGGACCCAGTACTTC. As protein: CASSLEGTQYF.

The V and J genes are TRBV19 and TRBJ1-2; D uncertain. In germline, CDR1 is LNHDA, CDR2 SQIVND (reference sequence). V was trimmed by 0 bases and J by 8 bases, leaving 10 bases between them. The CDR3 length is 13 residues. The CDR3 nucleotides are TGTGCCAGTAGTATAGAGGCGTCTAGGGGCTACACCTTC. It translates to CASSIEASRGYTF.

This clone was seen a single time. The chain recombines TRBV9 with TRBJ2-4; D is uncertain. V gave up 0 bases and J gave up 5 bases, with 3 bases separating them. This CDR3 comprises 12 residues. Germline-derived CDR1 and CDR2 are SGDLS and YYNGEE. Here the CDR3 reads CASSVGENIQYF. In DNA form, the CDR3 reads TGTGCCAGCAGCGTAGGTGAAAACATTCAGTACTTC.

The CDR3 here is CASSKQGNQPQHF. The CDR3 DNA reads TGTGCCAGCAGCAAACAGGGTAATCAGCCCCAGCATTTT. The chain links TRBV7-2 to TRBJ1-5; D possibly corresponds to TRBD1 (6 bases). Germline values: CDR1 SGHTA, CDR2 FQGNSA. Trimming removed 5 bases at V and 4 bases at J, with 9 bases between. This CDR3 has 13 residues.

This clone was seen a few times. The chain is built from TRBV18 and TRBJ1-2; weak D call: TRBD1 (5 bases). Trimming took off 4 bases at V and 2 bases at J, with 5 bases between the two ends. The CDR3 is 12 residues long. Per germline, CDR1 KGHSH and CDR2 LQKENI. The CDR3 loop reads CASSQGNYGYTF. CDR3 DNA sequence: TGTGCCAGCTCACAGGGGAACTATGGCTACACCTTC.

The chain is built from TRBV9 and TRBJ2-2, with D unclear. V lost 0 bases to trimming and J lost 4 bases, with 7 bases between them. Per germline, CDR1 SGDLS and CDR2 YYNGEE. The CDR3 totals 14 residues. The CDR3 DNA reads TGTGCCAGCAGCGTAGGAGGACCCACCGGGGAGCTGTTTTTT. Encoded protein: CASSVGGPTGELFF. Full variable domain (rest looked up from reference TRBV9 and TRBJ2-2): DSGVTQTPKHLITATGQRVTLRCSPRSGDLSVYWYQQSLDQGLQFLIQYYNGEERAKGNILERFSAQQFPDLHSELNLSSLELGDSALYFCASSVGGPTGELFFGEGSRLTVL.

This clone was picked up one time. V gene TRBV27 combines with J gene TRBJ2-2, with a weak D call TRBD1 (5 bases). Per the germline V gene, CDR1 is MNHEY and CDR2 is SMNVEV (reference sequence). The CDR3 consists of 16 residues. V was trimmed by 7 bases and J by 2 bases, leaving 17 bases between them. In nucleotides, the CDR3 is TGTGCCAGCACTAAGGGGCTAACACTAAACACCGGGGAGCTGTTTTTT. This gives the protein CASTKGLTLNTGELFF.